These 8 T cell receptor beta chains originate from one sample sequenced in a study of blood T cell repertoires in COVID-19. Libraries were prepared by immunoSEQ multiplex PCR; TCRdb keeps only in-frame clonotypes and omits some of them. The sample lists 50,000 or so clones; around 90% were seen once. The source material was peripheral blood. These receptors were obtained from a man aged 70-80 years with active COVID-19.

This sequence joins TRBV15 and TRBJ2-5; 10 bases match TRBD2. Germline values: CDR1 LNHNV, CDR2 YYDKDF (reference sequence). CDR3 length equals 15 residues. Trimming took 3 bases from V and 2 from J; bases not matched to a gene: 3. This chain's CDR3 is CATSSVAGGQETQYF. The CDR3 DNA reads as TGTGCCACCAGCAGTGTAGCGGGGGGACAAGAGACCCAGTACTTC. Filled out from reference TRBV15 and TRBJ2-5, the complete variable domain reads DAMVIQNPRYQVTQFGKPVTLSCSQTLNHNVMYWYQQKSSQAPKLLFHYYDKDFNNEADTPDNFQSRRPNTSFCFLDIRSPGLGDTAMYLCATSSVAGGQETQYFGPGTRLLVL.

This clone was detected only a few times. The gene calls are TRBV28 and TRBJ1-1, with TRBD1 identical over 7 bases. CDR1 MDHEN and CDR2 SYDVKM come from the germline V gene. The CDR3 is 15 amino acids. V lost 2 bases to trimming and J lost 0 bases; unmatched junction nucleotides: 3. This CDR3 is CASSLETGVNTEAFF. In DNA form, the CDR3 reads TGTGCCAGCAGTTTAGAAACAGGGGTGAACACTGAAGCTTTCTTT.

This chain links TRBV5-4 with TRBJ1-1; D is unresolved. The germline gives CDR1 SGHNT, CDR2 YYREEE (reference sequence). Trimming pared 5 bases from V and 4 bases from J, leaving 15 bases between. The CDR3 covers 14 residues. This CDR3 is CASSTSRPGTEAFF. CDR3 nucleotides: TGTGCCAGCAGTACCTCGCGTCCTGGCACTGAAGCTTTCTTT.

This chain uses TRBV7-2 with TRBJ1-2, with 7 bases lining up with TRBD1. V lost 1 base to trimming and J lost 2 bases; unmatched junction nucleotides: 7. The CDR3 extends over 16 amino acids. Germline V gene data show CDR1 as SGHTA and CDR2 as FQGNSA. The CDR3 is CASSLVSRGQNYGYTF. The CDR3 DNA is TGTGCCAGCAGCTTAGTCAGTAGGGGGCAAAACTATGGCTACACCTTC. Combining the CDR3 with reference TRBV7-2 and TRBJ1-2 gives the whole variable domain GAGVSQSPSNKVTEKGKDVELRCDPISGHTALYWYRQSLGQGLEFLIYFQGNSAPDKSGLPSDRFSAERTGGSVSTLTIQRTQQEDSAVYLCASSLVSRGQNYGYTFGSGTRLTVV.

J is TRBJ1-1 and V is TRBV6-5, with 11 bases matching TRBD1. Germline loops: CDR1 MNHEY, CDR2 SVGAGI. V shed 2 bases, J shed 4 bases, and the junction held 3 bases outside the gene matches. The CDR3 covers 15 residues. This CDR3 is CASSYGQGAFTEAFF. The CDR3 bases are TGTGCCAGCAGTTACGGACAGGGGGCGTTCACTGAAGCTTTCTTT.

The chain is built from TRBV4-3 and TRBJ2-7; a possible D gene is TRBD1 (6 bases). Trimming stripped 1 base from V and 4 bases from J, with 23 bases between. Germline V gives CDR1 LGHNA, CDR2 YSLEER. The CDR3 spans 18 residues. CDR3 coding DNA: TGCGCCAGCAGCCAAGCCCTCCCAACAGGGACGGGCGGATACGAGCAGTACTTC. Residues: CASSQALPTGTGGYEQYF.

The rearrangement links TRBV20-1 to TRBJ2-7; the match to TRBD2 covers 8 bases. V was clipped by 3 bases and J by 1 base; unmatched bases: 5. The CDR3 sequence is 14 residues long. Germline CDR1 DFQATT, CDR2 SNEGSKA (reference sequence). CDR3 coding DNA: TGCAGTGCTAGTCCGGGACTAGGTTCCTACGAGCAGTACTTC. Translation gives CSASPGLGSYEQYF.

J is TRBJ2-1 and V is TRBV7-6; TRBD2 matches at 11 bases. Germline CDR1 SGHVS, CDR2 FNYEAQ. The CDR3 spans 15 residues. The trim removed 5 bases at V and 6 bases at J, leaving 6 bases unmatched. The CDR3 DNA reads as TGTGCCAGCAGCCCCGGGACTAGCGGCTTCAATGAGCAGTTCTTC. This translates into CASSPGTSGFNEQFF.